What follows are 12 T cell receptor beta chains derived from one specimen sequenced in a study of T cell changes during pregnancy in multiple sclerosis. Produced via immunoSEQ multiplex PCR; TCRdb's table is partial and in-frame only. Among 85,000 to 120,000 clones listed, about 90% were seen once. The sample was peripheral blood, taken after pregnancy. The receptors come from a female donor with multiple sclerosis, enrolled in a pregnancy study.

V usage is TRBV7-2 and J usage is TRBJ2-5; the D gene is possibly TRBD2 (6 bases). Trimming removed 3 bases at V and 5 bases at J, with 7 bases between. CDR1 SGHTA and CDR2 FQGNSA come from the germline V gene. The CDR3 length is 12 residues. CDR3 nucleotides: TGTGCCAGCAGCTTTGCGGGGGAGACCCAGTACTTC. Translation gives CASSFAGETQYF.

This chain joins TRBV4-1 and TRBJ2-1; 12 nucleotides align to TRBD2. With V trimmed by 3 bases and J by 15 bases, 9 bases remained unmatched. The germline V gene encodes CDR1 MGHRA and CDR2 YSYEKL. The CDR3 is 14 residues long. The CDR3 DNA is TGCGCCAGCAGCCAGGCTAGACTAGCGGGAGAGTCGTTCTTC. This translates into CASSQARLAGESFF.

V usage is TRBV2 and J usage is TRBJ2-3; D might be TRBD2 (5 bases). V was trimmed by 11 bases and J by 2 bases, leaving 11 bases between them. The CDR3 has 12 residues. The germline gives CDR1 SNHLY, CDR2 FYNNEI. The CDR3 sequence is CASRGYTDTQYF. The CDR3 DNA follows: TGTGCCTCCCGGGGATACACAGATACGCAGTATTTT.

The chain uses TRBV18 and TRBJ2-1, with 11 bases fitting TRBD2. This CDR3 contains 18 residues. CDR1 is KGHSH and CDR2 is LQKENI in the germline V gene. With V trimmed by 3 bases and J by 4 bases, 11 bases remained unmatched. The CDR3 coding sequence is TGTGCCAGCTCACCTATCCCGACTAGCGGGAACACTTACAATGAGCAGTTCTTC. It is translated as CASSPIPTSGNTYNEQFF. The full variable domain, completed using reference TRBV18 and TRBJ2-1, is NAGVMQNPRHLVRRRGQEARLRCSPMKGHSHVYWYRQLPEEGLKFMVYLQKENIIDESGMPKERFSAEFPKEGPSILRIQQVVRGDSAAYFCASSPIPTSGNTYNEQFFGPGTRLTVL.

The gene calls are TRBV27 and TRBJ2-3; D is possibly TRBD1 (6 bases). CDR1 is MNHEY and CDR2 is SMNVEV in the germline V gene (reference sequence). Trimming pared 1 base from V and 1 base from J, leaving 6 bases between. This CDR3 spans 14 amino acids. CDR3 in amino acids: CASSLWGRTDTQYF. The CDR3 nucleotides read TGTGCCAGCAGTTTATGGGGGCGCACAGATACGCAGTATTTT.

V and J are TRBV5-1 and TRBJ2-5, with TRBD1 identical over 10 bases. The J call may be wrong; the DNA end is better matched by TRBJ2-7. The CDR3 length is 15 residues. The germline CDR1 and CDR2 sequences are SGHRS and YFSETQ. CDR3 DNA sequence: TGCGCCAGCAGCTTCTGGACAGGGGGATCCTACGAGCAGTACTTC. Residues: CASSFWTGGSYEQYF.

The rearrangement uses TRBV10-3 and TRBJ1-1, with unresolved D. In germline, CDR1 is ENHRY, CDR2 SYGVKD. Trimming stripped 4 bases from V and 5 bases from J, with 11 bases between. The CDR3 spans 13 residues. In DNA, the CDR3 is TGTGCCATCAGTGCCCTGGTAGAGACTGAAGCTTTCTTT. Amino acid sequence: CAISALVETEAFF.

V and J are TRBV19 and TRBJ1-2; the D is unclear. This CDR3 is 14 amino acids long. From germline, CDR1 is LNHDA and CDR2 SQIVND (reference sequence). V lost 5 bases and J 3 bases, leaving 13 bases between the germline ends. The CDR3 sequence is CASSRDAWDYGYTF. CDR3 DNA: TGTGCCAGTAGTCGGGATGCATGGGACTATGGCTACACCTTC.

The chain employs TRBV27 and TRBJ1-2, with D uncertain. The CDR3 covers 13 residues. Germline V lookup: CDR1 MNHEY, CDR2 SMNVEV (reference sequence). The V end lost 5 bases, the J end lost 4 bases, and 11 bases lay between the germline ends. The CDR3, as DNA: TGTGCCAGCAGTCTTGGACTGACCTATGGCTACACCTTC. Residues: CASSLGLTYGYTF.

V and J are TRBV15 and TRBJ2-7; TRBD2 might be the D (5 bases). V lost 5 bases and J 9 bases, leaving 17 bases between the germline ends. The CDR3 runs 13 residues. Germline V lookup: CDR1 LNHNV, CDR2 YYDKDF (reference sequence). DNA for the CDR3: TGTGCCACCAGCGTCCGACTTGAGGGAATGCAGTACTTC. Translated, it gives CATSVRLEGMQYF.

This sequence joins TRBV18 and TRBJ1-2, with 10 nucleotides matching TRBD1. J lost 0 bases, V lost 3 bases, and 7 bases had no gene match. The CDR3 covers 17 residues. Germline V CDR1 and CDR2: KGHSH, LQKENI. The CDR3 DNA reads as TGTGCCAGCTCACCTTCCTTCGGGACAGGGGCTAACTATGGCTACACCTTC. It specifies CASSPSFGTGANYGYTF.

This sequence joins TRBV7-9 and TRBJ1-3; 9 nucleotides agree with TRBD1. V lost 2 bases, J lost 9 bases, and 8 bases stayed unmatched. Per germline, CDR1 SEHNR and CDR2 FQNEAQ (reference sequence). The CDR3 totals 15 residues. This CDR3 is CASSLPGQGIGTIYF. In DNA, the CDR3 is TGTGCCAGCAGCTTACCGGGACAGGGAATCGGCACCATATATTTT. Supplemented by reference TRBV7-9 and TRBJ1-3, the full variable domain reads DTGVSQNPRHKITKRGQNVTFRCDPISEHNRLYWYRQTLGQGPEFLTYFQNEAQLEKSRLLSDRFSAERPKGSFSTLEIQRTEQGDSAMYLCASSLPGQGIGTIYFGEGSWLTVV.